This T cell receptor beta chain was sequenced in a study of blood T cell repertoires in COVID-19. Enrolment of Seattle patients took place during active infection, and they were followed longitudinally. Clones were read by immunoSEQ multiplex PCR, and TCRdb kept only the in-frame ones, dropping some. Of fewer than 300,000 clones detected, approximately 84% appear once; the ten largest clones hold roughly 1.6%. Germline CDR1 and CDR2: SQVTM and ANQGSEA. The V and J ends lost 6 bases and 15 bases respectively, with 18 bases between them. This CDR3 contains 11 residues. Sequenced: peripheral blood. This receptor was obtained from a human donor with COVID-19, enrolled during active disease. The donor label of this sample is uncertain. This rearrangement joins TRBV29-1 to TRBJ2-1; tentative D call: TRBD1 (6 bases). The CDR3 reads CSVRQATNAFF. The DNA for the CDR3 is TGCAGCGTCCGACAGGCCACCAACGCGTTCTTC.